The text below deals with one TCR beta chain. The antigen it recognizes is unknown. No base-level quality is on record; no much larger clone is a single base apart. This sample was taken from a study of OX40 agonist ivuxolimab in advanced cancers. As for the study more broadly: Ivuxolimab was an agonistic, fully human IgG2 monoclonal antibody directed against OX40 (CD134), a costimulatory receptor. A male proportion of around 83% and a mean age of 60 years, ranging from about 23 to 79, were recorded for the dose-escalation cohort. The paper reports the monotherapy dose-escalation portion (N = 52 patients) of the phase I ivuxolimab trial. Of the 50 to 55 patients in dose escalation, 19 had hepatocellular carcinoma, approximately 15 had melanoma, 9 had renal cell carcinoma and 9 had head and neck cancer. Three dose-escalation patients achieved partial responses, one with hepatocellular carcinoma and two with cutaneous melanoma. Prior anti-PD-1, anti-PD-L1 or anti-CTLA-4 therapy was permitted, and approximately 39% of dose-escalation patients had received checkpoint inhibitors. Peripheral TCRbeta sequencing was intended to test whether TCR sequence diversity was altered and clonal T-cell expansion was caused by ivuxolimab. Intravenous ivuxolimab was administered to patients every 2 weeks at six dose levels: 0.01, 0.1, 0.3, 1.5, 3 and 10 mg/kg.

For sequencing of the TCRbeta CDR3 region, genomic DNA was extracted from the sorted cells. The immunoSEQ Assay was used for sequencing of TCRbeta CDR3 regions. This is the immuneACCESS table as TCRdb keeps it, with only in-frame sequences that have V and J called. A part of the clones is gone; compared with another copy, unresolved V genes explain less than half, and the rest is unexplained. The sample data list fewer than 40,000 clones, and 65% to 80% of these were observed just once. 9.5% to 10% of the sample is held by the ten biggest clonotypes. The trial excluded patients who had a history of autoimmune disease or were on systemic immunosuppression. Peripheral blood for TCR sequencing was collected from all dose cohorts at baseline, on cycle 4 day 1, and on cycle 7 day 1. Samples came from an open-label, multicenter, first-in-human phase I dose-escalation trial of ivuxolimab. The trial enrolled adults with locally advanced or metastatic head and neck squamous cell, hepatocellular, melanoma or renal cell carcinoma. Before TCR sequencing, CD4+ and CD8+ T cells were separately sorted from peripheral blood.

Study-wide conclusions, independent of this receptor: On average, CD8+ T cells showed more expanded clones than CD4+ T cells after ivuxolimab. Low levels of normalized T-cell clonal expansion were also shown by some nonresponding patients. In the 0.1-3.0 mg/kg groups, partial responders were among the patients with the lowest normalized peripheral clonal expansion, particularly in CD8+ T cells. Antigen specificity was not determined for the clonally expanded peripheral T cells. At doses from 0.1 to 3.0 mg/kg, clonal expansion was seen in both CD4+ and CD8+ blood T cells between baseline and week 6.

Deletion took 3 bases off V and 11 bases off J, with a span of 10 bases between the germline ends. Measured from the cysteine to the phenylalanine, the CDR3 is 11 residues long. The entry retains the CDR3 DNA only, 33 bases that are in frame from base 1. CDR1 and CDR2, looked up from the germline V gene, are MDHEN and SYDVKM. The rearrangement joined TRBV28 to TRBJ1-2; possibly the D gene is TRBD1, per 5 matching bases. The clonotype originates from an adult with an advanced solid tumor such as melanoma, head and neck, liver or kidney cancer. The source was CD4+ or CD8+ T cells sorted from blood, collected in a trial of the OX40 agonist ivuxolimab. The CDR3 here reads CASSLEGSYTF. The DNA sequence is given as TGTGCCAGCAGTTTGGAGGGGAGTTACACCTTC.